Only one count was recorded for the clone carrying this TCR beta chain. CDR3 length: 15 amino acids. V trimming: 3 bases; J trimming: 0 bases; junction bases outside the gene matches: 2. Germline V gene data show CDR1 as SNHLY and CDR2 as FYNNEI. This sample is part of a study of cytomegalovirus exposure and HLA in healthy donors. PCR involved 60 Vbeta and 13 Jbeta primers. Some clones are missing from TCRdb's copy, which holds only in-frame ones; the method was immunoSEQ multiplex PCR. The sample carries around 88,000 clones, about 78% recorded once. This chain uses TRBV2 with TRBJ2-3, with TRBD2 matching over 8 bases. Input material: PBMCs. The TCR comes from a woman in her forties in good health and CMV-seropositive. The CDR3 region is CASSELAGSTDTQYF. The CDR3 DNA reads TGTGCCAGCAGTGAGCTAGCGGGTAGCACAGATACGCAGTATTTT.